This passage covers 5 T cell receptor beta chains from one sample sequenced in a study of post-analysis software for immune sequencing data. The study's findings and limits: Comparison of patients with controls showed about 5 TRBV segments more frequent in patients, TRBV5-6, TRBV5-1 and TRBV20-1 among them.

Incorporated into the TCR beta cDNA libraries were unique molecular identifiers, which served to reduce PCR and sequencing biases. Each CDR3 protein gets one entry after TCRdb re-called the PCR reads with MiXCR. The sample comprises just over 250,000 distinct CDR3 sequences, around 34% of which are singletons, and 4.5% to 5.5% rests with the top ten. No antigen is known for these receptors. Sequenced sample: blood. The receptors originated from a girl aged 10 to 17 with multiple sclerosis.

There are a few counts of this clonotype. The chain has TRBV4-1 and TRBJ1-2; D not resolved. Germline CDR1 and CDR2: MGHRA and YSYEKL. V lost 2 bases, J lost 8 bases, and 15 bases lay in between. This CDR3 spans 14 amino acids. CDR3 sequence: CASSQKRETRGYTF. The CDR3 DNA reads TGCGCCAGCAGCCAAAAGAGGGAGACCCGAGGCTACACCTTC.

V and J are TRBV7-2 and TRBJ2-1, with 9 bases that match TRBD2. Germline V gives CDR1 SGHTA, CDR2 FQGNSA. CDR3 size: 17 residues. Trimming took 1 base from V and 4 from J; bases not matched to a gene: 8. The CDR3 sequence is CASSLGGTSRKYNEQFF. CDR3 coding DNA: TGTGCCAGCAGCTTAGGCGGGACTAGCCGGAAATACAATGAGCAGTTCTTC.

At least ten counts were recorded for this clonotype. The rearrangement links TRBV24-1 to TRBJ2-1; D gene uncertain. V gave up 5 bases and J gave up 8 bases, with 21 bases separating them. This CDR3 is 16 amino acids long. Germline V gives CDR1 KGHDR, CDR2 SFDVKD. The CDR3 DNA is TGTGCCACCAGTGCCATAGACACCCCCTTGCTCGATGAGCAGTTCTTC. The encoded protein is CATSAIDTPLLDEQFF.

The chain uses TRBV5-1 and TRBJ2-1; 7 bases map to TRBD2. CDR3 size: 17 residues. Germline V gene lookup returns CDR1 SGHRS and CDR2 YFSETQ. J was trimmed by 8 bases and V by 4 bases; bases with no gene match: 18. CDR3: CASSLQTGLAVLDEQFF. Here the CDR3 DNA reads TGCGCCAGCAGCCTGCAAACGGGGCTAGCGGTTTTGGATGAGCAGTTCTTC.

This clonotype showed up many times. The chain has TRBV5-1 and TRBJ2-1; possible D gene TRBD2, 5 bases. Germline V lookup: CDR1 SGHRS, CDR2 YFSETQ. V shed 0 bases and J shed 2 bases, with 12 bases lying between them. The CDR3 runs 16 residues. This chain's CDR3 is CASSLGTEAAYNEQFF. DNA for the CDR3: TGCGCCAGCAGCTTGGGAACGGAGGCAGCCTACAATGAGCAGTTCTTC. The full variable domain, completed using reference TRBV5-1 and TRBJ2-1, is KAGVTQTPRYLIKTRGQQVTLSCSPISGHRSVSWYQQTPGQGLQFLFEYFSETQRNKGNFPGRFSGRQFSNSRSEMNVSTLELGDSALYLCASSLGTEAAYNEQFFGPGTRLTVL.